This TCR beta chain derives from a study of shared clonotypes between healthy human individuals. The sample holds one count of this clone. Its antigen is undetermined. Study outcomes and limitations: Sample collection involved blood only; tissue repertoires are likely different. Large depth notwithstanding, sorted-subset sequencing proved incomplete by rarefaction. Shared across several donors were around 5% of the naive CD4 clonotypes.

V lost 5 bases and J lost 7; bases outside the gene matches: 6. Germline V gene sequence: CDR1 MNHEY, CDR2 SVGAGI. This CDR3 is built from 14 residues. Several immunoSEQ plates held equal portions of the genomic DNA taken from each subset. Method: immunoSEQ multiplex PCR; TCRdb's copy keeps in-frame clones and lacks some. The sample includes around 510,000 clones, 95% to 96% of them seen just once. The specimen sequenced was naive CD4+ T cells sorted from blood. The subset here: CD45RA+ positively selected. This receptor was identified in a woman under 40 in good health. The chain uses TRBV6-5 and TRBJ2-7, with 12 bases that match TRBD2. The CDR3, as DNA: TGTGCCAGCAGTAGACTAGCGGGAGTGGGTGAGCAGTACTTC. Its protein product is CASSRLAGVGEQYF.